Listed here are 22 T cell receptor beta chains from one sample, sequenced in a study of T cell clonality in common variable immunodeficiency. Clones were sequenced by immunoSEQ multiplex PCR, and TCRdb holds only the in-frame ones, with some missing. The specimen gives 40,000 to 65,000 clones without singletons; the ten biggest hold more than 1.5%. The material sequenced was peripheral blood mononuclear cells. The receptors were gathered from a person between 18 and 75 years old in good health.

This clone was recorded at least ten times. The DNA ends 3 residues before the CDR3 does, and the rest of the CDR3 is filled in from the germline J gene. V gene TRBV29-1 combines with J gene TRBJ1-1, with D possibly TRBD1 on 6 matching bases. The V end was cut by 6 bases, the J end by 1 base, with 9 bases between. This CDR3 region has 12 residues. Per the germline V gene, CDR1 is SQVTM and CDR2 is ANQGSEA. Incomplete CDR3 DNA: TGCAGCGTGACAGGTCAGAACACTGAA. This sequence encodes CSVTGQNTE. The whole CDR3 sequence reads CSVTGQNTEAFF. The variable domain in full, with the rest retrieved from reference TRBV29-1 and TRBJ1-1, is SAVISQKPSRDICQRGTSLTIQCQVDSQVTMMFWYRQQPGQSLTLIATANQGSEATYESGFVIDKFPISRPNLTFSTLTVSNMSPEDSSIYLCSVTGQNTEAFFGQGTRLTVV.

To note about this clone: The read stops 3 residues short of the end of the CDR3; the missing end is completed from the germline J gene. V gene TRBV18 combines with J gene TRBJ1-5; TRBD1 aligns across 10 bases. CDR3 length: 17 amino acids. CDR1 and CDR2 from the germline V gene are KGHSH and LQKENI. V shed 5 bases and J 4 bases; nucleotides not matched to a gene: 11. CDR3 protein: CASSGTGPGQGNQPQHF. The covered CDR3 bases are TGTGCCAGCTCAGGAACTGGCCCGGGACAGGGGAATCAGCCC.

This clone has more than one count but fewer than ten. CDR3 protein: CATSPRDSSVYDYTF. CDR3 DNA (partial): TGTGCCACCTCTCCCCGGGACAGTTCAGTTTACGAC. The chain carries TRBV19 and TRBJ1-2, with 7 positions matching TRBD1. The read terminates 3 residues ahead of where the CDR3 ends, so the germline J gene completes it. From germline, CDR1 is LNHDA and CDR2 SQIVND (reference sequence). This CDR3 contains 15 residues.

This clone was recorded at least ten times. The sequence runs out 3 residues before the end of the CDR3; the remainder is reconstructed from the germline J gene. V gene TRBV7-2 combines with J gene TRBJ2-7; 9 nucleotides align to TRBD1. The CDR3 totals 13 residues. The ends lost 5 bases at V and 4 bases at J; junction bases unmatched: 3. Germline V lookup: CDR1 SGHTA, CDR2 FQGNSA. The DNA read from the CDR3 is TGTGCCAGCAGCCCCGGGACAGGGTACGAG. It translates to CASSPGTGYE. The whole CDR3 region reads CASSPGTGYEQYF.

Points on this clone: The missing CDR3 end, 3 residues past where the read stops, is filled in from the germline J gene. The V gene is TRBV23-1, the J gene TRBJ2-2, with D possibly being TRBD1 (5 bases). TRBV23-1 is flagged as an ORF with uncertain function. This CDR3 spans 15 amino acids. This CDR3 reads CASSPRQTYNSPLFF. The sequenced CDR3 bases are TGCGCCAGCAGTCCCCGACAGACCTATAATTCACCG.

This clone occurred many times. The read halts 3 residues ahead of the CDR3 end, with the missing end drawn from the germline J gene. The chain links TRBV30 to TRBJ1-5, with 11 bases aligning to TRBD1. Trimming took 2 bases from V and 4 from J; bases not matched to a gene: 4. The germline gives CDR1 GTSNPN, CDR2 SVGIG (reference sequence). CDR3 size: 15 residues. This CDR3 is CAWSPGDRGNQPQHF. The sequenced CDR3 bases are TGTGCCTGGAGTCCAGGGGACAGGGGGAATCAGCCC.

This clone was picked up many times. The CDR3 is cut off 3 residues early in the read; its end comes from the germline J gene. The chain couples TRBV2 to TRBJ2-5; 9 bases agree with TRBD1. CDR3 length equals 15 residues. The germline gives CDR1 SNHLY, CDR2 FYNNEI. V was pared by 4 bases and J by 4 bases, with 7 bases of the junction left unmatched. CDR3 in amino acids: CASSGSQGAGETQYF. The sequenced part of the CDR3 DNA is TGTGCCAGCAGTGGTTCACAGGGGGCGGGAGAGACC.

This clone has a handful of counts. Read coverage stops 3 residues before the CDR3 terminus; the germline J gene supplies the remainder. This chain links TRBV19 with TRBJ2-4; 10 bases match TRBD1. CDR3 size: 14 residues. Germline V gene lookup returns CDR1 LNHDA and CDR2 SQIVND (reference sequence). The CDR3 region is CASNRPGTGVGQYF. CDR3 DNA (partial): TGTGCCAGTAACCGCCCGGGGACAGGGGTGGGT.

This clone has at least ten counts. The read terminates 3 residues ahead of where the CDR3 ends, so the germline J gene completes it. This chain links TRBV12-3 or TRBV12-4 with TRBJ1-4, with D unresolved. This CDR3 has 14 amino acids. The V and J ends lost 5 bases and 0 bases respectively, with 7 bases between them. The sequenced CDR3 bases are TGTGCCAGCAGTACAGTTACAACTAATGAAAAA. It codes for CASSTVTTNEK. The full-length CDR3 reads as CASSTVTTNEKLFF.

This clone has ten or more counts. The CDR3 end is not reached by the read, which stops 3 residues before it; the germline J gene fills it in. This chain connects TRBV20-1 to TRBJ2-1; 10 nucleotides agree with TRBD2. Germline trimming cut 1 base from V and 4 bases from J; bases unmatched to any gene: 4. CDR1 DFQATT and CDR2 SNEGSKA come from the germline V gene (reference sequence). This CDR3 has 15 residues. The CDR3 bases that were read are TGCAGTGCTAGAGCTACTAGCGGGGTTTACAATGAG. Protein product: CSARATSGVYNE. The entire CDR3 is CSARATSGVYNEQFF.

In its sample, this clone was seen a few times. The read gets to within 3 residues of the CDR3 end, and the germline J gene fills in the rest. V gene TRBV7-9 combines with J gene TRBJ2-2; D may match TRBD1 or TRBD2 (6 bases each). The germline CDR1 and CDR2 sequences are SEHNR and FQNEAQ (reference sequence). This CDR3 has 14 residues. CDR3 sequence reads: CASSFLQGGEKLFF. The sequenced part of the CDR3 DNA is TGTGCCAGCAGCTTCTTACAGGGAGGCGAAAAG.

This clone appeared many times. The observed sequence ends 3 residues before the CDR3 terminus, with the missing tail filled in from the germline J gene. This chain uses TRBV5-1 with TRBJ2-1, with no clear D. This CDR3 comprises 14 residues. V was trimmed by 0 bases and J by 1 base, leaving 5 bases between them. The V gene's germline CDR1 is SGHRS and CDR2 YFSETQ. CDR3 residues: CASSLAVSYNEQFF. Partial CDR3 DNA: TGCGCCAGCAGCTTGGCGGTTTCCTACAATGAG.

This clone was counted a few times. The read falls 3 residues short of the CDR3 end, and the missing part is taken from the germline J gene. The chain joins TRBV19 to TRBJ1-1; TRBD1 might be the D (5 bases). The CDR3 loop spans 14 amino acids. Germline CDR1 and CDR2: LNHDA and SQIVND (reference sequence). V lost 2 bases, J lost 7 bases, and 14 bases lay in between. This chain's CDR3 is CASSISRQGSEAFF. The DNA read from the CDR3 is TGTGCCAGTAGTATATCGCGTCAGGGCAGTGAA. Drawing the rest from reference TRBV19 and TRBJ1-1, the complete variable domain is DGGITQSPKYLFRKEGQNVTLSCEQNLNHDAMYWYRQDPGQGLRLIYYSQIVNDFQKGDIAEGYSVSREKKESFPLTVTSAQKNPTAFYLCASSISRQGSEAFFGQGTRLTVV.

This clone was seen many times. The read finishes 3 residues shy of the CDR3 end, and the germline J gene is used to complete it. The chain links TRBV20-1 to TRBJ2-1; D possibly corresponds to TRBD1 (5 bases). Germline CDR1 and CDR2: DFQATT and SNEGSKA (reference sequence). The V gene lost 0 bases and the J gene lost 3 bases, with 12 bases spanning the gap. The CDR3 extends over 15 amino acids. The CDR3 is CSARDSREDYNEQFF. The CDR3 DNA, read in part, is TGCAGTGCTAGAGATTCCAGGGAAGACTACAATGAG.

This clone was counted at least ten times. The sequence runs out 3 residues before the end of the CDR3; the remainder is reconstructed from the germline J gene. The V call is TRBV7-2, the J call TRBJ1-1, with 11 bases aligning to TRBD1. The germline CDR1 and CDR2 sequences are SGHTA and FQGNSA. This CDR3 contains 14 residues. The part of the CDR3 DNA that was read is TGTGCCAGCAGCGTTATGAGGACAGGGGGCGAA. Protein product: CASSVMRTGGE. From start to end, the CDR3 is CASSVMRTGGEAFF.

Many counts were recorded for this clone. The read finishes 3 residues shy of the CDR3 end, and the germline J gene is used to complete it. The chain is built from TRBV30 and TRBJ1-2, with D possibly matching TRBD1 (6 bases). Trimming removed 2 bases from V and 5 bases from J, with 15 bases in between. CDR1 is GTSNPN and CDR2 is SVGIG in the germline V gene (reference sequence). The CDR3 is 14 amino acids. The DNA read from the CDR3 is TGTGCCTGGAGTAGAGGGGGTGTCGGGTATGGC. Translation: CAWSRGGVGYG. From start to end, the CDR3 is CAWSRGGVGYGYTF.

This clone occurred many times. Sequence at one end of the junction differs from germline and may be a read error. The read ends 3 residues early relative to the CDR3; the germline J gene fills the gap. The chain recombines TRBV4-2 with TRBJ2-1; 10 bases are a match to TRBD2. The CDR3 loop spans 18 amino acids. CDR1 and CDR2 from the germline V gene are LGHNA and YNFKEQ. The CDR3 sequence is CASSLLAGQTYSYNEQFF. The DNA read from the CDR3 is TGCGCCAGCAGCTTACTAGCGGGACAGACTTATTCCTACAATGAG.

At least ten counts were recorded for this clone. The CDR3 goes on 3 residues after the read ends, and that part is filled in from the germline J gene. This chain uses TRBV5-4 with TRBJ1-2; TRBD1 is a possible D gene (6 bases). Germline CDR1 SGHNT, CDR2 YYREEE (reference sequence). This CDR3 region has 14 residues. The CDR3 sequence: CASSFTGSLRGYTF. CDR3 DNA (partial): TGTGCCAGCAGCTTTACAGGGAGCCTGAGGGGC.

This clone was observed at least ten times. Read data end 3 residues before the CDR3 end; the end is taken from the germline J gene. The rearrangement joins TRBV7-3 to TRBJ1-1; no firm D call. CDR1 and CDR2 (germline): SGHTA, FQGTGA. V dropped 1 base and J dropped 0 bases, with 15 bases sitting between them. The CDR3 length is 17 residues. The chain's CDR3 is CASSLSPPGSMNTEAFF. The DNA read from the CDR3 is TGTGCCAGCAGCTTAAGTCCCCCGGGGTCAATGAACACTGAA. Filled out from reference TRBV7-3 and TRBJ1-1, the complete variable domain reads GAGVSQTPSNKVTEKGKYVELRCDPISGHTALYWYRQSLGQGPEFLIYFQGTGAADDSGLPNDRFFAVRPEGSVSTLKIQRTERGDSAVYLCASSLSPPGSMNTEAFFGQGTRLTVV.

This clone was seen only a few times. CDR3 sequence: CASSIIPGGLDDYTF. CDR3 DNA, as far as it was read: TGTGCCAGTAGTATTATCCCAGGGGGCTTGGACGAC. The V gene is TRBV19, the J gene TRBJ1-2; TRBD1 agrees at 8 bases. The CDR3 goes on 3 residues after the read ends, and that part is filled in from the germline J gene. CDR3 length equals 15 residues. Germline CDR1 LNHDA, CDR2 SQIVND (reference sequence).

Regarding this clone: The read comes to an end 3 residues before the CDR3 does, leaving the germline J gene to fill in the end. The genes are TRBV19 and TRBJ2-3; possible D gene TRBD2, 5 bases. The CDR3 is 14 amino acids. Germline loops: CDR1 LNHDA, CDR2 SQIVND (reference sequence). Trimming removed 4 bases from V and 2 bases from J, with 10 bases in between. CDR3 region: CASSTSYLTDTQYF. Incomplete CDR3 DNA: TGTGCCAGTAGTACTAGCTACCTCACAGATACG.

The sample holds a few counts of this clone. The CDR3 end falls 3 residues outside the read, so it is completed with the germline J gene. V is TRBV30 and J is TRBJ1-1, with D hard to call. Germline CDR1 reads GTSNPN; CDR2 reads SVGIG (reference sequence). V was clipped by 0 bases and J by 6 bases, with 14 bases between them. The CDR3 is 14 residues long. CDR3 region: CAWSVGGYSAEAFF. The sequenced part of the CDR3 DNA is TGTGCCTGGAGTGTAGGAGGGTATAGCGCTGAA.